This T cell receptor beta chain was retrieved from a study of blood T cell repertoires in COVID-19. Trimming cost V 0 bases and J 4 bases, with 9 bases left between them. Per the germline V gene, CDR1 is GTSNPN and CDR2 is SVGIG (reference sequence). This CDR3 region has 13 residues. Cohorts were assigned according to the clinical history that participants reported. Clones were sequenced by immunoSEQ multiplex PCR, and TCRdb holds only the in-frame ones, with some missing. The sample contains approximately 150,000 clones, approximately 84% of which appear only once. The table lists this clone with a few counts.

V and J are TRBV30 and TRBJ1-2; possibly TRBD1 for D (5 bases). The clonotype originates from a woman in her thirties or forties with acute COVID-19. Sample: PBMCs or T cells enriched from blood (not recorded which). For the CDR3, the DNA is TGTGCCTGGAGTGTATCCGGGGGCTATGGCTACACCTTC. This translates into CAWSVSGGYGYTF.